This T cell receptor (beta chain) comes out of a study of cytotoxic CD8 clonotypes in ibrutinib-treated CLL. About the research overall: Across the patients, 11 were relapsed/refractory, around 16 treatment-naive and approximately 18 IGHV unmutated.

Only in-frame clones appear in the TCRdb table, and some are missing; sequencing was by immunoSEQ multiplex PCR. The table lists about 120,000 clones, 50% to 65% of them singletons. The germline V gene has CDR1 GTSNPN and CDR2 SVGIG (reference sequence). V shed 0 bases and J shed 5 bases, with 13 bases lying between them. This CDR3 spans 14 amino acids. Concerning this clone: Its antigen is still unknown.

General observations from the study: Clonality was higher at ibrutinib response and returned toward baseline at progression. Sustained-remission patients were sampled at different times than progressing patients were. Relative to age-matched healthy donors, clonality at baseline was higher, and it tracked circulating CD8+ T-cell counts.

This TCR came from a human donor with chronic lymphocytic leukemia. This specimen was PBMCs, taken after 24 months of ibrutinib treatment. The chain couples TRBV30 to TRBJ2-5; D might be TRBD2 (6 bases). The CDR3 is CAWSVNWGRETQYF. Here the CDR3 DNA reads TGTGCCTGGAGTGTTAATTGGGGGAGGGAGACCCAGTACTTC.